The T cell receptor (beta chain) under discussion was sequenced for a study of shared clonotypes between healthy human individuals. Overall study context: Three CD4 naive, three CD4 memory, two CD8 naive and one CD8 memory plate were used per donor.

Deep-level assay runs were performed. Investigators spread the genomic DNA of each subset evenly over several immunoSEQ plates. Clones were read by immunoSEQ multiplex PCR, and TCRdb kept only the in-frame ones, dropping some. The sample comprises some 2,000,000 clones, roughly 94% of which are singletons, and roughly 0.13% rests with the top ten. This clone appeared once. Its antigen is unknown. Trimming took 1 base from V and 1 from J, leaving 10 bases between them. The CDR3 is made up of 15 amino acids. CDR1 is KGHSH, CDR2 LQKENI, per germline. General observations from the study: It was observed that roughly 5.4% of naive CD4 clonotypes were shared across a handful of donors.

V and J are TRBV18 and TRBJ1-1; the D is unclear. Sequencing was carried out using naive CD4+ T cells sorted from blood. The sample's subset: CD45RA+ positively selected. The TCR originated in a man between 18 and 35 years old in good health. The CDR3 coding sequence is TGTGCCAGCTCACCACTGCCGCGGGGGAACACTGAAGCTTTCTTT. Translated, it gives CASSPLPRGNTEAFF.